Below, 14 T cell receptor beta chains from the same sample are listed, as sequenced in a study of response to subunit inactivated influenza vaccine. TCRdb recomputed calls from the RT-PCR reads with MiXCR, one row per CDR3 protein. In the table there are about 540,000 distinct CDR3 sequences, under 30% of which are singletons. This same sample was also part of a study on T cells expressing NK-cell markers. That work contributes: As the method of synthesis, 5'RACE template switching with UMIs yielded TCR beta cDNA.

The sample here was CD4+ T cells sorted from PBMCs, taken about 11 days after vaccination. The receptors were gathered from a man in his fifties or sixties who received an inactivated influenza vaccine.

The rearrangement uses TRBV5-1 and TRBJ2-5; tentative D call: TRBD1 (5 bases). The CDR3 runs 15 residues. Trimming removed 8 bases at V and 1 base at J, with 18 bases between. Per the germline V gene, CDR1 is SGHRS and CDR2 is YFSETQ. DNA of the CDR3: TGCGCCAGTAGGTCTGGGGCAACTACCCAAGAGACCCAGTACTTC. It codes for CASRSGATTQETQYF.

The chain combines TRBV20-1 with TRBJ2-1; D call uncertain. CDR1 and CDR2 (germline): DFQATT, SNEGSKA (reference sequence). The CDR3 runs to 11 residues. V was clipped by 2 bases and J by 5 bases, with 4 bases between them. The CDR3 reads CSARHDNEQFF. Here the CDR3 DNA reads TGCAGTGCTAGACACGACAATGAGCAGTTCTTC.

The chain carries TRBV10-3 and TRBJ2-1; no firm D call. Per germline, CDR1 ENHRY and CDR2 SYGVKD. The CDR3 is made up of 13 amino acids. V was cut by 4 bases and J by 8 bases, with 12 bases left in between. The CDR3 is CAISGVRSDEQFF. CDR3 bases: TGTGCCATCAGTGGGGTCAGGTCGGATGAGCAGTTCTTC.

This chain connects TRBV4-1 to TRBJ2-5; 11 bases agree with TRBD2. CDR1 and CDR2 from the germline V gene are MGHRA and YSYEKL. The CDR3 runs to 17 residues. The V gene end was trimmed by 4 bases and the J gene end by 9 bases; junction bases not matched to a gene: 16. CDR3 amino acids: CASSLARNSGGAAPQYF. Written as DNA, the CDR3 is TGCGCCAGCAGCCTGGCCCGGAATAGCGGGGGGGCCGCTCCCCAGTACTTC.

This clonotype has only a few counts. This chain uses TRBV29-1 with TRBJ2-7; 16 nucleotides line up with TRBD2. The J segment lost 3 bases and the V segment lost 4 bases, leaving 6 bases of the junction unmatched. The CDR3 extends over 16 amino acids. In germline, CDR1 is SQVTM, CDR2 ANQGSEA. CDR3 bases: TGCAGCGTTGGTTCCGGGACTAGCGGGAGGGTCTACGAGCAGTACTTC. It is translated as CSVGSGTSGRVYEQYF.

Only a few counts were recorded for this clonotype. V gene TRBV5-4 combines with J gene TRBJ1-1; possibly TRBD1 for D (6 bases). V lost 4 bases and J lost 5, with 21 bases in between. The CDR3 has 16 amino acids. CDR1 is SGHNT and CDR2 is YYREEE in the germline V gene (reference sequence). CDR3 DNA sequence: TGTGCCAGCAGCCCGGGGGGAAGGACAGTCCGAACTGAAGCTTTCTTT. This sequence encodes CASSPGGRTVRTEAFF.

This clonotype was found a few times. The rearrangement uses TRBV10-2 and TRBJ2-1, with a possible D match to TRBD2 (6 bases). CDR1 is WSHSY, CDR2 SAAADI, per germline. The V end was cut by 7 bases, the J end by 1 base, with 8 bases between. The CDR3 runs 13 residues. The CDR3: CASIGRSYNEQFF. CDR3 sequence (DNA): TGCGCCAGCATAGGGAGGTCCTACAATGAGCAGTTCTTC.

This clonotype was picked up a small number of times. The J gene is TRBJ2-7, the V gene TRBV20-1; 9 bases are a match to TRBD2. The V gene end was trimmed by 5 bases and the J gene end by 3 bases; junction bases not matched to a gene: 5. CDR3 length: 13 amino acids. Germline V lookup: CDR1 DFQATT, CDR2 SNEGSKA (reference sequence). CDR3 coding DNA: TGCAGTGCTCCCGGGACTAGCAGCTACGAGCAGTACTTC. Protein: CSAPGTSSYEQYF.

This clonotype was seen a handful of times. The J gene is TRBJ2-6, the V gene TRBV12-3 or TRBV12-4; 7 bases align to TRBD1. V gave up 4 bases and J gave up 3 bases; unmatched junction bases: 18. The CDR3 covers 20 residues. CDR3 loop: CASSSGTGTVRAGGANVLTF. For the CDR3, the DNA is TGTGCCAGCAGTTCGGGAACCGGGACAGTGAGAGCTGGTGGGGCCAACGTCCTGACTTTC.

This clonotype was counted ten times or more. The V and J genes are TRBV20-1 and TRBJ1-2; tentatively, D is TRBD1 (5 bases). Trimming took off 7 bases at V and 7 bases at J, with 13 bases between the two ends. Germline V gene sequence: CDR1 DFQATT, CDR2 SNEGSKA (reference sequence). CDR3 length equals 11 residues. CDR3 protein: CSERGIAGYTF. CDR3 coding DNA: TGCAGTGAAAGGGGAATCGCTGGCTACACCTTC.

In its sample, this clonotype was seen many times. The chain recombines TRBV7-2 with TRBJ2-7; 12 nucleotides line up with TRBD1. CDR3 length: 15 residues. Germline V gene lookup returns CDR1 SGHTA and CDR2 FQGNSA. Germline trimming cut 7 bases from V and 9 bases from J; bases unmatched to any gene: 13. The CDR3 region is CASTTGGTGGAVQYF. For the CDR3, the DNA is TGTGCCAGCACAACCGGCGGGACAGGGGGCGCCGTGCAGTACTTC.

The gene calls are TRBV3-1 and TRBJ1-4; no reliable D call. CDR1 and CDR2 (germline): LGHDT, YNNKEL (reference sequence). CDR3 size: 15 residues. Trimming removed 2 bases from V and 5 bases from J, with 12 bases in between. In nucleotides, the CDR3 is TGTGCCAGCAGCCAAAGTGCAGGAACAAATGAAAAACTGTTTTTT. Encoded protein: CASSQSAGTNEKLFF.

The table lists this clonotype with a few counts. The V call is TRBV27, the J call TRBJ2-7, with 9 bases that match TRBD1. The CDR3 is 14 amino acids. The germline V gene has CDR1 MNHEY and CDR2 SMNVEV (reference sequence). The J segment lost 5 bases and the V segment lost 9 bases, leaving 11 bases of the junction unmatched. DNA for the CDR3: TGTGCCAGTGCTACGGGACAGGGAGTCCACGAGCAGTACTTC. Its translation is CASATGQGVHEQYF.

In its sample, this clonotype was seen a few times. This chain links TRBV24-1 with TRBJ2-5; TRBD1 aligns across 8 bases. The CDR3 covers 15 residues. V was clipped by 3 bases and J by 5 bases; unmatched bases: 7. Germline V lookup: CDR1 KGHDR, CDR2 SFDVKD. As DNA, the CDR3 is TGTGCCACCAGTGATCCGACAGGGGCGAGGGAGACCCAGTACTTC. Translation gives CATSDPTGARETQYF.